This TCR beta chain was retrieved from a study of blood T cell repertoires in COVID-19. Study overall: Both acute and convalescent COVID-19 samples were obtained from the United States, Italy and Spain. PBMCs, B-cell-depleted T cells, or T cells were the source of the cDNA or gDNA that made up the material.

In the original analysis: Estimation of nucleated cell counts relied on the amplification of reference gene primers. Some clones are missing from TCRdb's copy, which holds only in-frame ones; the method was immunoSEQ multiplex PCR. V, J and clone size are taken as reported in that table, and D and trimming were inferred from the DNA itself. The sample lists around 260,000 clones; approximately 86% were seen once. This TCR was sampled from a man in his thirties or forties with active or convalescent COVID-19. The sample taken for sequencing was peripheral blood.

CDR3 sequence (DNA): TGTGCCAGTGGGACTAGCGGGGCGAATGAGCAGTTCTTC. Residues: CASGTSGANEQFF. The chain recombines TRBV5-4 with TRBJ2-1; 13 nucleotides align to TRBD2. The CDR3 contains 13 residues. The germline V gene has CDR1 SGHNT and CDR2 YYREEE (reference sequence). Losses at the gene ends were 8 bases for V and 7 bases for J; bases not matched to a gene: 3.